This T cell receptor beta chain stems from a study of blood T cell repertoires in COVID-19. Study information: Researchers got acute and convalescent COVID-19 samples from the United States, Italy and Spain. PBMCs, B-cell-depleted T cells, or T cells provided the cDNA or gDNA that made up the material.

This clone has a single count. This CDR3 comprises 15 residues. Germline CDR1 SGHRS, CDR2 YFSETQ. V was pared by 2 bases and J by 6 bases, with 14 bases between. Original processing methods: Amplification of reference gene primers was used by the study to estimate nucleated cell counts. TCRdb's copy holds only in-frame clones and misses some; the assay was immunoSEQ multiplex PCR. V and J calls and clone size follow that table, whereas D and trimming were derived from the DNA. The sample includes about 220,000 clones, around 80% of them seen just once. Sequenced: peripheral blood. The chain joins TRBV5-1 to TRBJ2-2; no firm D call. This TCR derives from a woman between 65 and 79 years old with acute or convalescent COVID-19. This CDR3 is CASSFGPNQAGELFF. The CDR3 region has the DNA TGCGCCAGCAGCTTTGGCCCGAATCAGGCCGGGGAGCTGTTTTTT.